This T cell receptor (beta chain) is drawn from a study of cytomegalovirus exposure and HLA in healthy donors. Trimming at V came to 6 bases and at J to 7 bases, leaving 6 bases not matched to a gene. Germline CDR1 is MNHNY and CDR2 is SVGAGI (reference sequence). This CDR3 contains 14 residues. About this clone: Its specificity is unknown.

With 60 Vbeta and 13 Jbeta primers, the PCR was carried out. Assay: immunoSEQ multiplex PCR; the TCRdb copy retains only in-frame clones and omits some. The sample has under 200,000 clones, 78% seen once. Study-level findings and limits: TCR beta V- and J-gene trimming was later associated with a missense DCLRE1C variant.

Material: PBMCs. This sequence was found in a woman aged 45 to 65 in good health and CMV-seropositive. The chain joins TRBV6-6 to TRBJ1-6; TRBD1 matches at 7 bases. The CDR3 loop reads CASSTRDSNSPLHF. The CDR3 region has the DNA TGTGCCAGCAGCACCCGGGACAGCAATTCACCCCTCCACTTT.